This T cell receptor (beta chain) was captured by sequencing in a study of control samples from healthy donors and cancer patients. Assay used: immunoSEQ multiplex PCR; TCRdb lists only in-frame clones, some missing. The sample shows about 130,000 clones, 80% to 95% of them seen only once. Per germline, CDR1 MNHEY and CDR2 SVGAGI. There are 16 residues in the CDR3. V was cut by 2 bases and J by 0 bases, with 11 bases left in between. J is TRBJ1-3 and V is TRBV6-5; the D is unclear. This clonotype was obtained from a young man in good health. Sequences were obtained from blood. The CDR3 loop reads CASSYGPVSSGNTIYF. The CDR3 DNA sequence: TGTGCCAGCAGTTACGGGCCCGTGAGCTCTGGAAACACCATATATTTT.